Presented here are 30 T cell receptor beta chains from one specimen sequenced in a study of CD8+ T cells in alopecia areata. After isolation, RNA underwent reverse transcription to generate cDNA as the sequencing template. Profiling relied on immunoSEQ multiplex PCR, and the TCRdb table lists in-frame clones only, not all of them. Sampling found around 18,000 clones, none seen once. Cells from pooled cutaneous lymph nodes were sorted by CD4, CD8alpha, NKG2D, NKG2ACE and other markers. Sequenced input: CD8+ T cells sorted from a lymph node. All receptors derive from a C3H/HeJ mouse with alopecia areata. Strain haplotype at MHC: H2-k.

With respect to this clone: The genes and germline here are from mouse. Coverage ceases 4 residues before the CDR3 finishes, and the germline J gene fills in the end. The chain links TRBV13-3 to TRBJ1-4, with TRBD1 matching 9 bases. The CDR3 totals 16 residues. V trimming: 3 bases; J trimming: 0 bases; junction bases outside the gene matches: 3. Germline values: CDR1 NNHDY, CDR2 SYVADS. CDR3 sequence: CASSGTGAFSNERLFF. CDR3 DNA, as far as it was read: TGTGCCAGCAGTGGGACAGGGGCCTTTTCCAACGAA.

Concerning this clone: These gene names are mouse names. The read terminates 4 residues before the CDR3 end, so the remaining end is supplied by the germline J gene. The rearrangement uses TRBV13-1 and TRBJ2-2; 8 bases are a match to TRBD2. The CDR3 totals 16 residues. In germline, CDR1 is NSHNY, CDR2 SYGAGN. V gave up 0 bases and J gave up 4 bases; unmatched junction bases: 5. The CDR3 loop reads CASSDAGGRGTGQLYF. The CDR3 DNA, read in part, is TGTGCCAGCAGTGATGCGGGGGGGCGGGGCACCGGG.

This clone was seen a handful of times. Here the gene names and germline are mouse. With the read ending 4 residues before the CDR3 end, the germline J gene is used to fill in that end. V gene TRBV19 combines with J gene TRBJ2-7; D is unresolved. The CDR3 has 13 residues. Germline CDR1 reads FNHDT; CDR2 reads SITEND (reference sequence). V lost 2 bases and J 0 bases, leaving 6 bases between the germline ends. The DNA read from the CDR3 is TGTGCCAGCAGTATTCAGAGCTCCTAT. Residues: CASSIQSSY. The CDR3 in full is CASSIQSSYEQYF.

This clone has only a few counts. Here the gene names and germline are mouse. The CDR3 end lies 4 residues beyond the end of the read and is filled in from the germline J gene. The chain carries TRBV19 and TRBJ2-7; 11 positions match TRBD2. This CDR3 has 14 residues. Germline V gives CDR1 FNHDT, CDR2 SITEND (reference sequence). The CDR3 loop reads CASSRRDWGYEQYF. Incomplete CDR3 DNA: TGTGCCAGCAGCCGACGGGACTGGGGGTAT. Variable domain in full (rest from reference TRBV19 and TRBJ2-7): GGIITQTPKFLIGQEGQKLTLKCQQNFNHDTMYWYRQDSGKGLRLIYYSITENDLQKGDLSEGYDASREKKSSFSLTVTSAQKNEMAVFLCASSRRDWGYEQYFGPGTRLTVL.

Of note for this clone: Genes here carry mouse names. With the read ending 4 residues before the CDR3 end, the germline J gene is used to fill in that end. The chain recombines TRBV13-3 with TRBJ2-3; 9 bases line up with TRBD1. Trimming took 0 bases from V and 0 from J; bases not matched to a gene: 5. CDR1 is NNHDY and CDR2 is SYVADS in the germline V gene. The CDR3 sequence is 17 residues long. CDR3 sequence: CASSDAGDRVSAETLYF. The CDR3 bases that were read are TGTGCCAGCAGTGATGCCGGGGACAGGGTTAGTGCAGAA.

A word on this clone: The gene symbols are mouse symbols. CDR3 DNA, as far as it was read: TGTGCCAGCAGTATACGCTGGGGGGGCGCGATGGGATATGCT. It yields the protein CASSIRWGGAMGYA. The whole CDR3 region reads CASSIRWGGAMGYAEQFF. The chain joins TRBV19 to TRBJ2-1; the match to TRBD2 covers 10 bases. The CDR3 is cut off 4 residues early in the read; its end comes from the germline J gene. The trim removed 1 base at V and 4 bases at J, leaving 11 bases unmatched. This CDR3 contains 18 residues. Germline CDR1 reads FNHDT; CDR2 reads SITEND (reference sequence).

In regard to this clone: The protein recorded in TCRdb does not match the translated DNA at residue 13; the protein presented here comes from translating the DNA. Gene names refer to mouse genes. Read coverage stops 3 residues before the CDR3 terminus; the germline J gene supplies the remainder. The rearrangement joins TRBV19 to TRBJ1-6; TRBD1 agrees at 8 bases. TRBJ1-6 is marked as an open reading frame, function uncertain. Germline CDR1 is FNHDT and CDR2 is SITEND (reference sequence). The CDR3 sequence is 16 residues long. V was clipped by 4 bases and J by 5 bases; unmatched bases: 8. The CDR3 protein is CASSFFGQGDNSPLYF. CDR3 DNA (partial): TGTGCCAGCAGTTTCTTCGGACAGGGAGATAATTCGCCC.

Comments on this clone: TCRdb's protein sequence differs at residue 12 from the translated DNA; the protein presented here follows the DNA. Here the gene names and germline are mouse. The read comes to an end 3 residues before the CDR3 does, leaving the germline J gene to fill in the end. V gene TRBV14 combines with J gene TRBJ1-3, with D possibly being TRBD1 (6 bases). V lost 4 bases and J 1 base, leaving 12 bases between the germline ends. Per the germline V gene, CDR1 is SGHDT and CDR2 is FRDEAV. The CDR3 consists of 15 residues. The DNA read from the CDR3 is TGTGCCAGCAGTGGACAGAGGGGCTCTGGAAATACG. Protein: CASSGQRGSGNT. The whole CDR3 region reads CASSGQRGSGNTLYF.

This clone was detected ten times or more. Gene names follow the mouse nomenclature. Partial CDR3 DNA: TGTGCAAGCAGCTTAAACAGGGGGCAAGAC. The encoded protein is CASSLNRGQD. The full-length CDR3 reads as CASSLNRGQDTQYF. The rearrangement uses TRBV16 and TRBJ2-5, with TRBD1 identical over 8 bases. The observed sequence ends 4 residues before the CDR3 terminus, with the missing tail filled in from the germline J gene. This CDR3 comprises 14 residues. V was clipped by 2 bases and J by 3 bases; unmatched bases: 1. Germline V CDR1 and CDR2: SGHSA, FRNQAP.

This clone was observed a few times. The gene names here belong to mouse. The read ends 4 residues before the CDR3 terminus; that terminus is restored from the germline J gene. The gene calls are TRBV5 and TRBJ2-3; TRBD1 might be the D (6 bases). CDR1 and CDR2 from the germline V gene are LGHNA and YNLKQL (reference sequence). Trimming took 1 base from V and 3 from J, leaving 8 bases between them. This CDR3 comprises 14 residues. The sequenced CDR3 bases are TGTGCCAGCAGCCAAGCAGGGGCGGCAGAA. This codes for CASSQAGAAE. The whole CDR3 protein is CASSQAGAAETLYF.

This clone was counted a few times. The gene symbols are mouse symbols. The sequenced part of the CDR3 DNA is TGTGCTAGCAGTAGACAGGGGAGGGGAGAC. It is translated as CASSRQGRGD. The full CDR3 sequence reads CASSRQGRGDTQYF. The chain joins TRBV17 to TRBJ2-5, with D maybe TRBD1 (6 bases). The CDR3 end is not reached by the read, which stops 4 residues before it; the germline J gene fills it in. The CDR3 has 14 residues. Germline assignment: CDR1 MNHDT and CDR2 YYDKIL. The variable domain in full, completed from reference TRBV17 and TRBJ2-5, reads DTTVKQNPRYKLARVGKPVNLICSQTMNHDTMYWYQKKPNQAPKLLLFYYDKILNREADTFEKFQSSRPNNSFCSLYIGSAGLEYSAMYLCASSRQGRGDTQYFGPGTRLLVL.

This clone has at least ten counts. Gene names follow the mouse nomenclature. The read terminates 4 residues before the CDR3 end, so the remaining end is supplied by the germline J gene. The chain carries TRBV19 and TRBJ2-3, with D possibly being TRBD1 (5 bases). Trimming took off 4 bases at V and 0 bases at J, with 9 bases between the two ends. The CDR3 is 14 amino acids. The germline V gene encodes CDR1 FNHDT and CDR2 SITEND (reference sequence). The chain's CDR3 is CASSPTASAETLYF. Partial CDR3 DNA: TGTGCCAGCAGTCCGACAGCGAGTGCAGAA.

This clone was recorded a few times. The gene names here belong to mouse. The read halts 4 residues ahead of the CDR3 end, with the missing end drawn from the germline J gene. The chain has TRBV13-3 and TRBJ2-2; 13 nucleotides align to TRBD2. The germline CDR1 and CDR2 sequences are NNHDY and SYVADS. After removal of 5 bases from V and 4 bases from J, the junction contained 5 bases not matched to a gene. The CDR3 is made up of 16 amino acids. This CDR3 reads CASRDWGGASTGQLYF. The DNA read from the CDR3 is TGTGCCAGCAGGGACTGGGGGGGCGCCAGCACCGGG.

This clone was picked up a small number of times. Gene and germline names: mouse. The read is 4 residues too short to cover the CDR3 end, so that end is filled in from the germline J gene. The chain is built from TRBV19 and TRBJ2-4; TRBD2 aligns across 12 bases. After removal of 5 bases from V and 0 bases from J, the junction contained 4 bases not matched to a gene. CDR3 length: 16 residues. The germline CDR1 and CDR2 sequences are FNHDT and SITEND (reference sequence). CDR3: CASSRDWGASQNTLYF. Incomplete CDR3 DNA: TGTGCCAGCAGCCGGGACTGGGGGGCTAGTCAAAAC.

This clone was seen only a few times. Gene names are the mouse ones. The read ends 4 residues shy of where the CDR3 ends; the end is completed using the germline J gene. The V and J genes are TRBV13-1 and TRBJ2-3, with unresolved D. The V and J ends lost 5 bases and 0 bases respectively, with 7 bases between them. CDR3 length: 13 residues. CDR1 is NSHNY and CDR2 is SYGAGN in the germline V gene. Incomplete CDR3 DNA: TGTGCCAGCAGGCCGACAAGTGCAGAA. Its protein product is CASRPTSAE. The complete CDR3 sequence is CASRPTSAETLYF.

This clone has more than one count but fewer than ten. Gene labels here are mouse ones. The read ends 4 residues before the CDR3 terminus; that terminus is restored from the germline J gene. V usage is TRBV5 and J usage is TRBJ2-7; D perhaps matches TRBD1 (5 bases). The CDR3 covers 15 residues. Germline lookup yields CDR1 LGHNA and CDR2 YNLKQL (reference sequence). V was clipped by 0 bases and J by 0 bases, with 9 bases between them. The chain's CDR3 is CASSQDIGVSYEQYF. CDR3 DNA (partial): TGTGCCAGCAGCCAAGATATAGGGGTCTCCTAT.

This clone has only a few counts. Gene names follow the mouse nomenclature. The CDR3 here is CASSKHESYEQYF. The sequenced part of the CDR3 DNA is TGTGCCAGCAGTAAACATGAATCCTAT. The rearrangement links TRBV19 to TRBJ2-7, with no clear D. Read data end 4 residues before the CDR3 end; the end is taken from the germline J gene. Trimming shortened V by 3 bases and J by 1 base, and 8 bases separated the two germline ends. This CDR3 contains 13 residues. The germline gives CDR1 FNHDT, CDR2 SITEND (reference sequence).

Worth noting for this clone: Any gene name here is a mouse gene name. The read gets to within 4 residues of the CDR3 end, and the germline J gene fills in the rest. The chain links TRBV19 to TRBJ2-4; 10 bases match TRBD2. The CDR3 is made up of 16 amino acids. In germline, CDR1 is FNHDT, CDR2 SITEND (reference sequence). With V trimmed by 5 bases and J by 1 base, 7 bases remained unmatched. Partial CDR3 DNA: TGTGCCAGCAGCTCCGGGACTGGGGTGGGTCAAAAC. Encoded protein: CASSSGTGVGQN. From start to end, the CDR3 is CASSSGTGVGQNTLYF.

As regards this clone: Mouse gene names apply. CDR3 residues: CASSLRDRGRGERLFF. The covered CDR3 bases are TGTGCCAGCAGTCTCCGGGACAGGGGGCGCGGCGAA. V and J are TRBV13-3 and TRBJ1-4; 12 nucleotides line up with TRBD1. The read is 4 residues too short to cover the CDR3 end, so that end is filled in from the germline J gene. The CDR3 is made up of 16 amino acids. Germline loops: CDR1 NNHDY, CDR2 SYVADS. Looking up the rest from reference TRBV13-3 and TRBJ1-4 gives the full variable domain: EAAVTQSPRSKVAVTGGKVTLSCHQTNNHDYMYWYRQDTGHGLRLIHYSYVADSTEKGDIPDGYKASRPSQENFSLILELASLSQTAVYFCASSLRDRGRGERLFFGHGTKLSVL.

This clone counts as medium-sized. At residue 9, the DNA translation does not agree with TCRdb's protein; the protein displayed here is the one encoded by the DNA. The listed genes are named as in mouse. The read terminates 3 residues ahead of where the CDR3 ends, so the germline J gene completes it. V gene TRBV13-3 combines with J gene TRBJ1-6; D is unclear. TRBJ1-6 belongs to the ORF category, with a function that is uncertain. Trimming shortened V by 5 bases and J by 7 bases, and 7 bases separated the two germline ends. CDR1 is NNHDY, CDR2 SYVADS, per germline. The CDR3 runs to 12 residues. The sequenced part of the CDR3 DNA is TGTGCCAGCAGCATACAAAATTCGCCC. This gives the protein CASSIQNSP. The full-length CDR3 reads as CASSIQNSPLYF.

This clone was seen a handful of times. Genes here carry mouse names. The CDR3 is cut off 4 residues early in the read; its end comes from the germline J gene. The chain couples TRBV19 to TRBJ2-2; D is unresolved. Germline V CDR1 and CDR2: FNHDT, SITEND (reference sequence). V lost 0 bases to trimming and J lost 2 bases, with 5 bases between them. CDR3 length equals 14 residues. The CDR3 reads CASSIEGNTGQLYF. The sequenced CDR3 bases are TGTGCCAGCAGTATAGAGGGTAACACCGGG.

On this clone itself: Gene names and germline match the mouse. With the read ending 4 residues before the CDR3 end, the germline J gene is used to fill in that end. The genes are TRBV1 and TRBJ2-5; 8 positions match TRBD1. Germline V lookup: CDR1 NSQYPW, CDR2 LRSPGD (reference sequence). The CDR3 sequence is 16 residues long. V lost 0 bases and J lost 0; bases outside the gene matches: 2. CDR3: CTCSADDRGNQDTQYF. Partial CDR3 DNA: TGCACCTGCAGTGCAGATGACAGGGGTAACCAAGAC.

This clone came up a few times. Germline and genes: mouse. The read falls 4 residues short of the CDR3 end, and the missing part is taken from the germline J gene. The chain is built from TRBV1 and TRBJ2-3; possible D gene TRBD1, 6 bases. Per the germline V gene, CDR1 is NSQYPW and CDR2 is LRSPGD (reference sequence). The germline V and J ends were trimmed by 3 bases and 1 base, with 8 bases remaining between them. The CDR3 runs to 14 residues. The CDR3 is CTCSARGGAETLYF. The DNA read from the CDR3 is TGCACCTGCAGTGCCAGGGGAGGTGCAGAA.

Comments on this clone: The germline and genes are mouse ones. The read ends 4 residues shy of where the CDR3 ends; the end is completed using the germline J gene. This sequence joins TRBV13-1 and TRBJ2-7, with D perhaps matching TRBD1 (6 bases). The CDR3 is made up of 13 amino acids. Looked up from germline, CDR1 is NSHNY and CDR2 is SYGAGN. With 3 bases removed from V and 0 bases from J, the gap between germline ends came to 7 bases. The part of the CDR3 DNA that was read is TGTGCCAGCAGTGGGACAGTCTCCTAT. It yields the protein CASSGTVSY. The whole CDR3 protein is CASSGTVSYEQYF.

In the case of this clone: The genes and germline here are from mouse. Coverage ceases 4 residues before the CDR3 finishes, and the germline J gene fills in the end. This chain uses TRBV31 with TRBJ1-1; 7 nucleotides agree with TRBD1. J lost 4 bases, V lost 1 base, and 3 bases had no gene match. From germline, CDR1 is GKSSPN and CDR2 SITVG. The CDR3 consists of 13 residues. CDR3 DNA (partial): TGTGCCTGGAGTCGTCCAGGGGGCACA. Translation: CAWSRPGGT. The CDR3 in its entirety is CAWSRPGGTEVFF.

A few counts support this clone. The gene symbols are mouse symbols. CDR3 sequence: CASSSTGGFAETLYF. The part of the CDR3 DNA that was read is TGTGCAAGCAGTTCGACAGGGGGCTTTGCAGAA. This chain connects TRBV16 to TRBJ2-3; TRBD1 aligns across 10 bases. The read terminates 4 residues ahead of where the CDR3 ends, so the germline J gene completes it. After removal of 6 bases from V and 2 bases from J, the junction contained 5 bases not matched to a gene. This CDR3 is 15 amino acids long. The germline V gene has CDR1 SGHSA and CDR2 FRNQAP.

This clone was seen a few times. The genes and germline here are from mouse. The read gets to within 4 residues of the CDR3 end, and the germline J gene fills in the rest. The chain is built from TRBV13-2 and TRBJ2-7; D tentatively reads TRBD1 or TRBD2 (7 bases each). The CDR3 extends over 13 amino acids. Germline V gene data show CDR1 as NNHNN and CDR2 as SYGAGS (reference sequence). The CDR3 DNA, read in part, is TGTGCCAGCGGTGACAGGGGGGGTTAT. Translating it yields CASGDRGGY. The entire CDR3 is CASGDRGGYEQYF.

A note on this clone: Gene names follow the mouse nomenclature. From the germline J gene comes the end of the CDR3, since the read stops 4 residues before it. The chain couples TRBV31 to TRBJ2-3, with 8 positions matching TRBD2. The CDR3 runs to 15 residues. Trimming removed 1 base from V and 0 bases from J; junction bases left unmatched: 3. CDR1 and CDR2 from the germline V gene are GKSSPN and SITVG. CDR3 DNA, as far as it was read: TGTGCCTGGAGTCCCGGGACTGGTAGTGCAGAA. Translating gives CAWSPGTGSAE. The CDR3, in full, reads CAWSPGTGSAETLYF.

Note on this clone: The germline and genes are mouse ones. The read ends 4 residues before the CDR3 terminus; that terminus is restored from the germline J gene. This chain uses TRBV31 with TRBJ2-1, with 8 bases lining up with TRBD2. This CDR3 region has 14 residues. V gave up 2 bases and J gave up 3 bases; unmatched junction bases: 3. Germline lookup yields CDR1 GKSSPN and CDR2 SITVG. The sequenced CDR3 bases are TGTGCCTGGAGTTACTGGGGGTTCTATGCT. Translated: CAWSYWGFYA. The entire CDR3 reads CAWSYWGFYAEQFF.

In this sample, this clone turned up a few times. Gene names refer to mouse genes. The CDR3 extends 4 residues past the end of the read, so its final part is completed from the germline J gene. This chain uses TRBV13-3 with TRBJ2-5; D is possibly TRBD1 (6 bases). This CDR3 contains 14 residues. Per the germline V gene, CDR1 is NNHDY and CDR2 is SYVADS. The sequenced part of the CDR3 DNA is TGTGCCAGCAGGGCCTGGGACAAAAAAGAC. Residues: CASRAWDKKD. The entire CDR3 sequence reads CASRAWDKKDTQYF.